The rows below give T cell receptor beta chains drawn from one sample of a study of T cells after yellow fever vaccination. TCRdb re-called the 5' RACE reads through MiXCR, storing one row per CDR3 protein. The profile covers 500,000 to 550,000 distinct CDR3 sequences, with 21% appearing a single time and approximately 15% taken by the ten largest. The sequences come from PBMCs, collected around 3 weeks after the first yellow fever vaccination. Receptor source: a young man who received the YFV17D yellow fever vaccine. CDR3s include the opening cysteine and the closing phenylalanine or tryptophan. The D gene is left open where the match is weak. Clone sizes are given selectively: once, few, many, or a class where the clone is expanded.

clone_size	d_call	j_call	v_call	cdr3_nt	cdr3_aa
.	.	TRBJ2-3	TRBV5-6	TGTGCCATCAGCACCAAAGTCTCAGATACGCAGTATTTT	CAISTKVSDTQYF
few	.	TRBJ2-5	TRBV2	TGTGCCAGCAGTGAAGGGGGTTCTTGGGGAGCCCAAGAGACCCAGTACTTC	CASSEGGSWGAQETQYF
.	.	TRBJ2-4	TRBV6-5	TGTGCGGTTGGGGAAACCAAAAACATTCAGTACTTC	CAVGETKNIQYF
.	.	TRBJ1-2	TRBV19	TGTGCCAGTAGTATAGATCGCCGGGGCCCGGGCTACACCTTC	CASSIDRRGPGYTF
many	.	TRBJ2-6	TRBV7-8	TGTGCCAGCAGCTTAGTGCCGGGGGTTGGGGCCAACGTCCTGACTTTC	CASSLVPGVGANVLTF
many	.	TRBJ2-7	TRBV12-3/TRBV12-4	TGTGCCAGCAGTTTCCGGGGATACAGGGAGCAGTACTTC	CASSFRGYREQYF
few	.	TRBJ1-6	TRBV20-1	TGCAGTGCTAGTGGTCAAGGAGGGAATTCACCCCTCCACTTT	CSASGQGGNSPLHF
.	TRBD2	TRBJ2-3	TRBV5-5	TGTGCCAGCAGCTTGGTAGGCGGGGGGGCCACAGATACGCAGTATTTT	CASSLVGGGATDTQYF
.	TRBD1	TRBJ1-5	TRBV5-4	TGTGCCAGCAGCTTGGACGCGGGACAGGTCCAGCCCCAGCATTTT	CASSLDAGQVQPQHF
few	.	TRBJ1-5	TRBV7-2	TGTGCCAGCAGCCCACAGACAGCTCAGCCCCAGCATTTT	CASSPQTAQPQHF
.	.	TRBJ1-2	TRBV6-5	TGTGCCAGCAGGCAGGGTGGCTATGGCTACACCTTC	CASRQGGYGYTF
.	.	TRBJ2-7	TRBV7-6	TGTGCCAGCAGCTTAGCTCCGGGCGAGCAGTACTTC	CASSLAPGEQYF
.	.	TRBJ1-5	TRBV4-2	TGTGCCAGCAGCCAAGAGGGCCAGAGTAGCAATCAGCCCCAGCATTTT	CASSQEGQSSNQPQHF
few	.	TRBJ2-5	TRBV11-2	TGTGCCACCGGGCCCAGGTGGTCAGAGACCCAGTACTTC	CATGPRWSETQYF
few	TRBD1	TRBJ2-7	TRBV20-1	TGCAGTGTCCCGACAGGGGGCGGCTACGAGCAGTACTTC	CSVPTGGGYEQYF
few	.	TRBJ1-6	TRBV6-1	TGTGCCAGCAGTACGGGAACAGGGAGCTCCTATAATTCACCCCTCCACTTT	CASSTGTGSSYNSPLHF
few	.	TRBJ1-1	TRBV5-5	TGTGCCAGCAGCTTGGTATTACGGGGATCCCCTGAAGCTTTCTTT	CASSLVLRGSPEAFF
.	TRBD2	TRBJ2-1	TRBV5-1	TGCGCCAGCAGCTTGGCGGGCGGGAGGGCTCATCCATTCTTC	CASSLAGGRAHPFF
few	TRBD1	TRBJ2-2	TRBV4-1	TGCGCCAGCAGCCAAGCGACAGGGGTGACGTCCGGGGAGCTGTTTTTT	CASSQATGVTSGELFF
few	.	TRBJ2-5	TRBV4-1	TGCGCCAGCAGCCGGGTAGAGCCACAAGAGACCCAGTACTTC	CASSRVEPQETQYF
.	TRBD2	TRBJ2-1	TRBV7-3	TGTGCCAGCAGCTTCCCGGGACTAGCGGCCAATGAGCAGTTCTTC	CASSFPGLAANEQFF
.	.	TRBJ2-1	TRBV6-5	TGTGCCAGCAGTTACTTCCACGGTCCAAGGGGTGAGCAGTTCTTC	CASSYFHGPRGEQFF
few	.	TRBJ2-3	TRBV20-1	TGCAGTGCTAGTACTAGCTATAGCACAGATACGCAGTATTTT	CSASTSYSTDTQYF
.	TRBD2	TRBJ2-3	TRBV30	TGTGCCTGGGGGGGGGTCACGGCGGGTACAGATACGCAGTATTTT	CAWGGVTAGTDTQYF
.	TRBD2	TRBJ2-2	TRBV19	TGTGCCAGTAGATCTGCCGGGGGGGCGAACACCGGGGAGCTGTTTTTT	CASRSAGGANTGELFF
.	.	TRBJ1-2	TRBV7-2	TGTGCCAGCACAGGACAGCCCTATGGCTACACCTTC	CASTGQPYGYTF
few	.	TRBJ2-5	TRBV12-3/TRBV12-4	TGTGCCAGCAGTCCCGCCCCCGGCGGGGAGACCCAGTACTTC	CASSPAPGGETQYF
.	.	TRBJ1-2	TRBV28	TGTGCCAGCAGTTTAGGAACAGCCCCGTTAGCTAACTATGGCTACACCTTC	CASSLGTAPLANYGYTF
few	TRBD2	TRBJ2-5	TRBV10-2	TGCGCCAGCAGAGGAGGGACTAGCGGGGAACGATCGTACCAAGAGACCCAGTACTTC	CASRGGTSGERSYQETQYF
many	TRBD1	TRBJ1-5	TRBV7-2	TGTGCCAGCAGCTTTTATGGGACAGGTGATCAGCCCCAGCATTTT	CASSFYGTGDQPQHF
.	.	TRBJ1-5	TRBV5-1	TGCGCCAGCAGCTTGGGCCCCCTCACAGCTCAGCCCCAGCATTTT	CASSLGPLTAQPQHF
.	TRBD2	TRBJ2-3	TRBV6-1	TGTGCCAGCAGTGAATTCCTAGCGGGGGGGGACACAGATACGCAGTATTTT	CASSEFLAGGDTDTQYF
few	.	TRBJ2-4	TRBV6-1	TGTGCCAGCGGGAAGGGACTAGCCAAAAACATTCAGTACTTC	CASGKGLAKNIQYF
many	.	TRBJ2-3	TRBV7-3	TGTGCCAGCAGTCTACGGGGGAACACAGATACGCAGTATTTT	CASSLRGNTDTQYF
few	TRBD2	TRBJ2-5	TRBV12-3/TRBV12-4	TGTGCCAGCAGTTTGTCCGGCTTGGGTACTAGCGGAGAAGAGACCCAGTACTTC	CASSLSGLGTSGEETQYF
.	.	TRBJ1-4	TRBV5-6	TGTGCCAGCAGCCCAATGCCAGGGAGTGAAAAACTGTTTTTT	CASSPMPGSEKLFF
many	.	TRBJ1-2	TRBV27	TGTGCCAGTGCCCCGTTCGGGGGGGCGGGCTACACCTTC	CASAPFGGAGYTF